This T cell receptor (beta chain) stems from a study of OX40 agonist ivuxolimab in advanced cancers. Across the study: Partial responses, seen in three patients, involved one hepatocellular carcinoma and two cutaneous melanomas.

Some clones are missing from TCRdb's copy, which holds only in-frame ones; the method was immunoSEQ multiplex PCR. This sample has fewer than 60,000 clones, with 75% to 90% found just once. This sample comprised CD4+ or CD8+ T cells sorted from blood, obtained in a trial of the OX40 agonist ivuxolimab. The source of this sequence is an adult with an advanced solid tumor such as melanoma, head and neck, liver or kidney cancer.

The DNA for the CDR3 is TGTGCCACCAGCAGGGGGCTACGAGGTAGCAACAATGAGCAGTTCTTC. Encoded protein: CATSRGLRGSNNEQFF. This chain uses TRBV15 with TRBJ2-1; tentatively, D is TRBD1 (5 bases). CDR3 length: 16 amino acids. CDR1 is LNHNV and CDR2 is YYDKDF in the germline V gene (reference sequence). Trimming took 3 bases from V and 5 from J, leaving 17 bases between them.